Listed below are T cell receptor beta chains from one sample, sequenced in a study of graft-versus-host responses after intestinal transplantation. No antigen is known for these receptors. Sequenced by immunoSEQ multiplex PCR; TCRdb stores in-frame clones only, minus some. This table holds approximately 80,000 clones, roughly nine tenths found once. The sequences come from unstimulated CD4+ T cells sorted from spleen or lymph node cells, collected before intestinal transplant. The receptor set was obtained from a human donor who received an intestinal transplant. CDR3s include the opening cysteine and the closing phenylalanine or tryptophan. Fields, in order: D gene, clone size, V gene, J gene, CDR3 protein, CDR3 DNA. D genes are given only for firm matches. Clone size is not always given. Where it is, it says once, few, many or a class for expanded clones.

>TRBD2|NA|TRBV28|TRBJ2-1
CASSLLAGGSEQFF
TGTGCCAGCAGTTTGCTAGCGGGAGGGTCTGAGCAGTTCTTC
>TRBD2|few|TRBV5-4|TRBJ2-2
CASSRTSGRVDTGELFF
TGTGCCAGCAGCCGGACTAGCGGGAGGGTGGACACCGGGGAGCTGTTTTTT
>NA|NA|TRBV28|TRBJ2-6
CASSSSGQSISGANVLTF
TGTGCCAGCAGTTCCTCCGGACAGTCCATCTCTGGGGCCAACGTCCTGACTTTC
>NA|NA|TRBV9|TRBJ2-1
CASSVGGGWLQFF
TGTGCCAGCAGCGTAGGCGGCGGGTGGTTGCAGTTCTTC
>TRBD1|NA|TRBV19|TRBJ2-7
CASSIGQGPREQYF
TGTGCCAGTAGTATCGGACAGGGCCCTCGGGAGCAGTACTTC
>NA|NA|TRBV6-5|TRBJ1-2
CASSYSRQPLYGYTF
TGTGCCAGCAGTTACTCGAGACAGCCGCTATATGGCTACACCTTC
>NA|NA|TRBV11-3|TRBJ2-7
CASSRGSSYEQYF
TGTGCCAGCAGCCGGGGGAGCTCCTACGAGCAGTACTTC
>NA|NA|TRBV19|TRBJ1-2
CASRPTDSFNYGYTF
TGTGCCAGTAGGCCGACAGACTCCTTCAACTATGGCTACACCTTC
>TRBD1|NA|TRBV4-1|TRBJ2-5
CASSRSGQGRETQYF
TGCGCCAGCAGCCGGTCCGGACAGGGCAGGGAGACCCAGTACTTC
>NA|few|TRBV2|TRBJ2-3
CASSDRVGTDTQYF
TGTGCCAGCAGTGACAGGGTGGGCACAGATACGCAGTATTTT
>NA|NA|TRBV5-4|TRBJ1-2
CASTESGWDYGYTF
TGTGCCAGTACAGAATCTGGGTGGGACTATGGCTACACCTTC
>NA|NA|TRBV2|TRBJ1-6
CASSEGRNSPLHF
TGTGCCAGCAGTGAGGGGAGGAATTCACCCCTCCACTTT
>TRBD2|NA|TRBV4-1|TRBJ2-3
CASSQDYSGGGDTQYF
TGCGCCAGCAGCCAAGATTACTCGGGAGGGGGAGATACGCAGTATTTT
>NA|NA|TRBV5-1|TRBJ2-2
CASSLRFQDHTGELFF
TGCGCCAGCAGCTTGCGTTTCCAGGATCACACCGGGGAGCTGTTTTTT
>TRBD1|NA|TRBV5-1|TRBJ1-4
CASSSRTGDHEKLFF
TGCGCCAGCAGCTCTAGGACAGGGGACCATGAAAAACTGTTTTTT
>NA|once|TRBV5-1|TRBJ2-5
CASSLAQGEVKETQYF
TGCGCCAGCAGCTTGGCCCAGGGGGAGGTAAAAGAGACCCAGTACTTC
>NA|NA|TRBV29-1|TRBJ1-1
CSVVFSGGTEAFF
TGCAGCGTTGTATTCAGCGGGGGCACTGAAGCTTTCTTT
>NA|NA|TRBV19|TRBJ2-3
CASSSGPTTDTQYF
TGTGCCAGTAGTTCAGGGCCCACCACAGATACGCAGTATTTT
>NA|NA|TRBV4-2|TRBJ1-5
CASSQVGSVDQPQHF
TGTGCCAGCAGCCAAGTGGGCTCGGTGGATCAGCCCCAGCATTTT
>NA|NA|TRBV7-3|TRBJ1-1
CASRDKVNTEAFF
TGTGCCAGCAGGGACAAAGTGAACACTGAAGCTTTCTTT
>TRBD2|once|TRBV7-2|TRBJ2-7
CASSFGTSGGISYEQYF
TGTGCCAGCAGCTTCGGGACTAGCGGGGGGATCTCCTACGAGCAGTACTTC
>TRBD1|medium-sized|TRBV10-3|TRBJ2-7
CAISRTGVSYEQYF
TGTGCCATCAGTCGGACAGGGGTCTCCTACGAGCAGTACTTC
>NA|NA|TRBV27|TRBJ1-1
CASRSGPGPTEAFF
TGTGCCAGCAGGTCAGGGCCGGGTCCCACCGAAGCTTTCTTT
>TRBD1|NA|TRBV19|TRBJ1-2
CASRRTGVGYGYTF
TGTGCCAGTCGAAGGACAGGAGTAGGGTATGGCTACACCTTC
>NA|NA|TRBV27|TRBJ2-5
CASRTYPGGGGRETQYF
TGTGCCAGCAGGACTTACCCCGGGGGCGGGGGCAGAGAGACCCAGTACTTC
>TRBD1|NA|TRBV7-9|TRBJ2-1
CASTRSLQGTAPYNEQFF
TGTGCCAGCACCCGATCGTTACAGGGGACCGCTCCCTACAATGAGCAGTTCTTC
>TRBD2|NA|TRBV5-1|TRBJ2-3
CASSLEASGGTDTQYF
TGCGCCAGCAGCTTGGAGGCTAGCGGTGGCACAGATACGCAGTATTTT
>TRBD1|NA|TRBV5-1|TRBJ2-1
CASSPPGQGNNEQFF
TGCGCCAGCAGCCCCCCGGGACAGGGGAACAATGAGCAGTTCTTC
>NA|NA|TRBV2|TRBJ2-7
CASSEFVTVSYEQYF
TGTGCCAGCAGTGAATTCGTAACGGTCTCCTACGAGCAGTACTTC
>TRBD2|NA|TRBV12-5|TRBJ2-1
CASALGGGYNEQFF
TGTGCTAGTGCCCTTGGGGGGGGATACAATGAGCAGTTCTTC
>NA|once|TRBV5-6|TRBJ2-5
CASSGGRKETQYF
TGTGCCAGCAGCGGGGGCCGTAAAGAGACCCAGTACTTC
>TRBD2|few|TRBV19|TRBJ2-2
CASNRAVGLNTGELFF
TGTGCCAGTAATAGGGCTGTGGGACTAAACACCGGGGAGCTGTTTTTT
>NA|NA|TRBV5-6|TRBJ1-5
CASSLGTAPNQPQHF
TGTGCCAGCAGCCTAGGGACTGCCCCCAATCAGCCCCAGCATTTT
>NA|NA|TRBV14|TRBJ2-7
CASSQVRQANSYEQYF
TGTGCCAGCAGCCAAGTTCGGCAGGCAAACTCCTACGAGCAGTACTTC
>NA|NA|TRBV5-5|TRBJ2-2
CASSRLSTGPNTGELFF
TGTGCCAGCAGTCGACTTTCGACAGGCCCTAACACCGGGGAGCTGTTTTTT
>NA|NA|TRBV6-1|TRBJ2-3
CASAESRYTDTQYF
TGTGCCAGCGCGGAAAGCCGATACACAGATACGCAGTATTTT
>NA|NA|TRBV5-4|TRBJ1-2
CASSPPDSATDGYTF
TGTGCCAGCAGCCCTCCGGACAGTGCCACGGATGGCTACACCTTC
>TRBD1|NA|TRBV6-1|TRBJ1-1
CASSPGTGPDTEAFF
TGTGCCAGCAGCCCCGGGACAGGGCCGGACACTGAAGCTTTCTTT
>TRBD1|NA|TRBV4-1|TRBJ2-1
CASSPGTGARLEQFF
TGCGCCAGCAGCCCCGGGACAGGGGCTAGATTAGAGCAGTTCTTC